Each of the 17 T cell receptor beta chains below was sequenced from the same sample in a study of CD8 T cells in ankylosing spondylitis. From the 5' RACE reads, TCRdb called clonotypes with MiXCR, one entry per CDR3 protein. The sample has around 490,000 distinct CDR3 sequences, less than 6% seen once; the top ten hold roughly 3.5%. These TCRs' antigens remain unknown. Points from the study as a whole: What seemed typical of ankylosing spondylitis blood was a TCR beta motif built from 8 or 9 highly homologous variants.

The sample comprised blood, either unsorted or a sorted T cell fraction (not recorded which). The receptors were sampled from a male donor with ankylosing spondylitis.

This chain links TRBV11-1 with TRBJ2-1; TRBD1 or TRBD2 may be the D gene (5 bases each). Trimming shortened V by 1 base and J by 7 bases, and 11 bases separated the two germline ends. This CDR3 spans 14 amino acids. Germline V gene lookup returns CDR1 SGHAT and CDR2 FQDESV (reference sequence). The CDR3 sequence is CASSLVEGRNEQFF. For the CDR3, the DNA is TGTGCCAGCAGCTTAGTTGAGGGACGAAATGAGCAGTTCTTC.

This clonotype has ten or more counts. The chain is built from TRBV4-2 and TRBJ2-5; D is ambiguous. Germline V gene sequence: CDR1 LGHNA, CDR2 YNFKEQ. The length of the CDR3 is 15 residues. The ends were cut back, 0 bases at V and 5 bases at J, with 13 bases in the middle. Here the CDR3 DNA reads TGTGCCAGCAGCCAAGATCACTTGGTCTGGGAGACCCAGTACTTC. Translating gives CASSQDHLVWETQYF.

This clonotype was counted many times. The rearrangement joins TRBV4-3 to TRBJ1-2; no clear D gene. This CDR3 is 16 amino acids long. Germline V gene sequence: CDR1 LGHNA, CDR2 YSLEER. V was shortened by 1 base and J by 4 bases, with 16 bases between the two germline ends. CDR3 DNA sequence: TGCGCCAGCAGCCAAGCGGACTACCCAGTCCCCTATGGCTACACCTTC. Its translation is CASSQADYPVPYGYTF.

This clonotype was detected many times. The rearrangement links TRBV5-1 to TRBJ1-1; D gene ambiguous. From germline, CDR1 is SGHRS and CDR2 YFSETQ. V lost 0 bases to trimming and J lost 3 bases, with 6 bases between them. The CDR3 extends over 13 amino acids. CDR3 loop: CASSLVQDTEAFF. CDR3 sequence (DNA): TGCGCCAGCAGCTTGGTCCAGGACACTGAAGCTTTCTTT.

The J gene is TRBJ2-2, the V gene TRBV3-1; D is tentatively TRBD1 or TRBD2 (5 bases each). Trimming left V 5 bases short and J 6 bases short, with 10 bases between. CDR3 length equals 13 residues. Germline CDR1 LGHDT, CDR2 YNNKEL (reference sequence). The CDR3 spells CASSARGPGELFF. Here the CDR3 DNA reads TGTGCCAGCAGCGCGAGGGGTCCCGGGGAGCTGTTTTTT.

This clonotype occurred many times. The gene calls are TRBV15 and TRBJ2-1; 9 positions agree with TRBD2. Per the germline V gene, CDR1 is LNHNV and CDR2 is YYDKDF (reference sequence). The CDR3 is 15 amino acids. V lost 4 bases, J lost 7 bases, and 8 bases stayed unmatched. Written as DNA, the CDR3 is TGTGCCACCAGCACCCCGGGACTAGCCGGTAATGAGCAGTTCTTC. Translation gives CATSTPGLAGNEQFF.

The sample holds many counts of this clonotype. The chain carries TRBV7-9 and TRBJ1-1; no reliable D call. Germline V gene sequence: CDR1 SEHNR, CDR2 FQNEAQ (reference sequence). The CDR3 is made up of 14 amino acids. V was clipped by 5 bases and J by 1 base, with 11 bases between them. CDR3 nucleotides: TGTGCCAGCAGCGAAAGGGCAGCGAACACTGAAGCTTTCTTT. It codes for CASSERAANTEAFF.

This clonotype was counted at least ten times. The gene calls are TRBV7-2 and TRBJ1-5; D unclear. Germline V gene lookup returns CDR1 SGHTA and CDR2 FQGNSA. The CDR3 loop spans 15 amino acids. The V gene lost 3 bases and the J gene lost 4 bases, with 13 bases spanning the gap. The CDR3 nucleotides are TGTGCCAGCAGCTTCAAGCAACAGCCGAATCAGCCCCAGCATTTT. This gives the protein CASSFKQQPNQPQHF.

CDR3 amino acids: CSATRGAGGEQYF. CDR3 bases: TGCAGTGCCACCCGGGGGGCCGGAGGCGAGCAGTACTTC. This chain joins TRBV20-1 and TRBJ2-7; the D gene is possibly TRBD2 (7 bases). With 6 bases removed from V and 6 bases from J, the gap between germline ends came to 18 bases. Germline CDR1 and CDR2: DFQATT and SNEGSKA (reference sequence). There are 13 residues in the CDR3.

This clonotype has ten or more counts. The CDR3 nucleotides read TGCAGTGCTAGGGACAGGGTCCACGGGGAGCTGTTTTTT. As protein: CSARDRVHGELFF. The gene calls are TRBV20-1 and TRBJ2-2, with 8 bases aligning to TRBD1. Looked up from germline, CDR1 is DFQATT and CDR2 is SNEGSKA (reference sequence). With 3 bases clipped from V and 7 bases from J, the junction kept 4 bases outside the gene matches. This CDR3 spans 13 amino acids.

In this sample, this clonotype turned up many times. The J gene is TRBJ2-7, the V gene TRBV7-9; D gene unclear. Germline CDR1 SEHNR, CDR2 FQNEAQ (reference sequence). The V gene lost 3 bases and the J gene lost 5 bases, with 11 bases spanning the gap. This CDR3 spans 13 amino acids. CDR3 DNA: TGTGCCAGCAGCTTTGGTTCTCCTAACGAGCAGTACTTC. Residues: CASSFGSPNEQYF.

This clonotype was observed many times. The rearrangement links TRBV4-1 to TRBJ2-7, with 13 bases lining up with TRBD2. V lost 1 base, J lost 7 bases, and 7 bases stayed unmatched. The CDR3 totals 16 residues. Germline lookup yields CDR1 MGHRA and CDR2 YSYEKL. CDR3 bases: TGCGCCAGCAGCCAAGGGGGACTAGCGGGACTTGGTGAGCAGTACTTC. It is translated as CASSQGGLAGLGEQYF.

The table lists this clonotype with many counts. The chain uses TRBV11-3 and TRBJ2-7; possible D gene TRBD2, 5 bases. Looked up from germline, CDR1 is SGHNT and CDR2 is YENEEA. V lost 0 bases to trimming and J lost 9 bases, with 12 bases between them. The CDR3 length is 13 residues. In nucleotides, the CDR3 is TGTGCCAGCAGCTTAGAACGGGGAACGGGGCAGTACTTC. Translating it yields CASSLERGTGQYF.

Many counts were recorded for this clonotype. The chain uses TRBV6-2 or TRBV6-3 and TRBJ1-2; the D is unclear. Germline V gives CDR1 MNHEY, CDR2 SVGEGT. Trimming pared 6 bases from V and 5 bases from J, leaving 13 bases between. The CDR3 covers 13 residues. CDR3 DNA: TGTGCCAGCAGGGGCAGGCCGTTATATGGCTACACCTTC. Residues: CASRGRPLYGYTF.

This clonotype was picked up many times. The CDR3 reads CASSYYPTGGTPDEQYF. CDR3 coding DNA: TGTGCCAGCAGTTACTACCCTACCGGGGGGACCCCTGACGAGCAGTACTTC. V and J are TRBV6-5 and TRBJ2-7; 7 bases agree with TRBD2. Germline CDR1 and CDR2: MNHEY and SVGAGI. V trimming: 1 base; J trimming: 5 bases; junction bases outside the gene matches: 14. This CDR3 region has 17 residues.

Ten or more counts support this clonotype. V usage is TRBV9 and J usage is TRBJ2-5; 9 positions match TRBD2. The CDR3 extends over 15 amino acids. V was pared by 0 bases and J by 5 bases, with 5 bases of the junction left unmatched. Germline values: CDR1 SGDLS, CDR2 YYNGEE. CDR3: CASSVGGGASETQYF. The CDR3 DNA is TGTGCCAGCAGCGTAGGCGGGGGGGCGTCCGAGACCCAGTACTTC.

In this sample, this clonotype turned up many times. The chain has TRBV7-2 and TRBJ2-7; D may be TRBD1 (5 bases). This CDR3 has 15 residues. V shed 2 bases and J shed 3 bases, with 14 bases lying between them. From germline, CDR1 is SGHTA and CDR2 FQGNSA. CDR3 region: CASSLQGANFYEQYF. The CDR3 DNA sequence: TGTGCCAGCAGCTTACAAGGGGCCAACTTCTACGAGCAGTACTTC.